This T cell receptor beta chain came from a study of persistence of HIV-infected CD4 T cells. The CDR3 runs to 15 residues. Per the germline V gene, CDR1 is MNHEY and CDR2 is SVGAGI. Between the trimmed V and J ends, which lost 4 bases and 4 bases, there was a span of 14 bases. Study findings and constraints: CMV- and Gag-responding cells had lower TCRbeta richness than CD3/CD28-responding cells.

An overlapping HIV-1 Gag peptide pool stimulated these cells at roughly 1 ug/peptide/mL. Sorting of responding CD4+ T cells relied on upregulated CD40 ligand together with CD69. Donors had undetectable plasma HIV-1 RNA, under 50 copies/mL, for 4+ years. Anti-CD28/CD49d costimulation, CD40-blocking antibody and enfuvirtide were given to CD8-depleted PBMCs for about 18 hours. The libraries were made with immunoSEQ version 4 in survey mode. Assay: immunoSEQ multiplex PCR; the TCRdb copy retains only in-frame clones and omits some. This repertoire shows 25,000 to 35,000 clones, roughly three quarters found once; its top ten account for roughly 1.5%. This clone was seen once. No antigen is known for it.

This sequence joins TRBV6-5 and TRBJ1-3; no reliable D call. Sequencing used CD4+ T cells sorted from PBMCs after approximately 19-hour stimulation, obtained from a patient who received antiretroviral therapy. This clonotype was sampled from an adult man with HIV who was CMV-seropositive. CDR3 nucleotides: TGTGCCAGCAGTTCCGGAGGGCGGAGAGGAAACACCATATATTTT. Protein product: CASSSGGRRGNTIYF.